These 13 T cell receptor beta chains were sequenced from one sample in a study of OX40 agonist ivuxolimab in advanced cancers. Assay used: immunoSEQ multiplex PCR; TCRdb lists only in-frame clones, some missing. The sample yields around 64,000 clones, 75% to 90% seen once. The sequencing here drew on CD4+ or CD8+ T cells sorted from blood, taken in a trial of the OX40 agonist ivuxolimab. These receptors originate from an adult with an advanced solid tumor such as melanoma, head and neck, liver or kidney cancer.

This rearrangement joins TRBV18 to TRBJ1-2; tentatively, D is TRBD1 (6 bases). Germline-derived CDR1 and CDR2 are KGHSH and LQKENI. This CDR3 is 12 amino acids long. With 2 bases removed from V and 9 bases from J, the gap between germline ends came to 10 bases. CDR3 sequence reads: CASSPYRESYTF. In nucleotides, the CDR3 is TGTGCCAGCTCACCATACAGGGAAAGCTACACCTTC.

J is TRBJ2-7 and V is TRBV5-1, with D maybe TRBD2 (6 bases). Trimming shortened V by 3 bases and J by 3 bases, and 10 bases separated the two germline ends. This CDR3 is built from 13 residues. Germline V gives CDR1 SGHRS, CDR2 YFSETQ. CDR3 in DNA: TGCGCCAGCAGCTCGGGGACTTTCTACGAGCAGTACTTC. Residues: CASSSGTFYEQYF. Combining the CDR3 with reference TRBV5-1 and TRBJ2-7 gives the whole variable domain KAGVTQTPRYLIKTRGQQVTLSCSPISGHRSVSWYQQTPGQGLQFLFEYFSETQRNKGNFPGRFSGRQFSNSRSEMNVSTLELGDSALYLCASSSGTFYEQYFGPGTRLTVT.

This clone has a single count. V gene TRBV6-1 combines with J gene TRBJ2-1; the match to TRBD2 covers 11 bases. The CDR3 is 15 amino acids. The junction had 4 bases not matched to a gene; V was cut back by 2 bases and J by 7 bases. The germline V gene encodes CDR1 MNHNS and CDR2 SASEGT. The CDR3 DNA reads TGTGCCAGCAGTGAACTAGCGGGGGGTACTAATGAGCAGTTCTTC. This translates into CASSELAGGTNEQFF.

Concerning this clone itself: Other DNA sequences from this sample encode an identical CDR3 as well. V usage is TRBV4-1 and J usage is TRBJ1-1, with D tentatively TRBD1 (6 bases). Trimming pared 2 bases from V and 1 base from J, leaving 11 bases between. This CDR3 is 15 amino acids long. Germline V CDR1 and CDR2: MGHRA, YSYEKL. CDR3 sequence reads: CASSQPRTENTEAFF. CDR3 coding DNA: TGCGCCAGCAGCCAACCTCGGACAGAGAACACTGAAGCTTTCTTT.

This chain uses TRBV30 with TRBJ2-7; 8 bases map to TRBD1. The germline CDR1 and CDR2 sequences are GTSNPN and SVGIG (reference sequence). The J segment lost 4 bases and the V segment lost 1 base, leaving 0 bases of the junction unmatched. CDR3 length equals 12 residues. This chain's CDR3 is CAWSGQGYEQYF. The CDR3 DNA reads TGTGCCTGGAGTGGACAGGGGTACGAGCAGTACTTC.

This clone was observed many times. The chain recombines TRBV7-9 with TRBJ2-3; 8 nucleotides agree with TRBD2. The CDR3 sequence is 14 residues long. Trimming took 2 bases from V and 6 from J; bases not matched to a gene: 4. CDR1 is SEHNR and CDR2 is FQNEAQ in the germline V gene (reference sequence). In DNA, the CDR3 is TGTGCCAGCAGCTTAAGGCGGGGGGAGGATACGCAGTATTTT. As protein: CASSLRRGEDTQYF.

The V gene is TRBV6-5, the J gene TRBJ1-5; D gene unclear. The CDR3 consists of 12 residues. Trimming left V 5 bases short and J 7 bases short, with 9 bases between. In germline, CDR1 is MNHEY, CDR2 SVGAGI. CDR3 residues: CASSAERQPQHF. CDR3 DNA sequence: TGTGCCAGCAGTGCCGAGAGACAGCCCCAGCATTTT.

The V gene is TRBV7-2, the J gene TRBJ2-7, with 10 bases lining up with TRBD1. This CDR3 has 17 residues. CDR1 is SGHTA, CDR2 FQGNSA, per germline. Germline trimming cut 0 bases from V and 3 bases from J; bases unmatched to any gene: 8. The CDR3 DNA follows: TGTGCCAGCAGCTTAGCCCCCCCGGGACAGGGGTACTACGAGCAGTACTTC. This codes for CASSLAPPGQGYYEQYF.

This clone has a handful of counts. CDR3 sequence: CASSLVQTYEQYF. Here the CDR3 DNA reads TGTGCCAGCAGCTTAGTACAAACCTACGAGCAGTACTTC. This rearrangement joins TRBV7-8 to TRBJ2-7; D is uncertain. V dropped 1 base and J dropped 2 bases, with 6 bases sitting between them. This CDR3 comprises 13 residues. CDR1 is SGHVS and CDR2 is FQNEAQ in the germline V gene.

In this sample, this clone turned up a few times. This chain connects TRBV11-2 to TRBJ2-5; 10 bases match TRBD1. V lost 5 bases to trimming and J lost 4 bases; unmatched junction nucleotides: 10. CDR1 and CDR2 from the germline V gene are SGHAT and FQNNGV. The CDR3 totals 16 residues. CDR3 in amino acids: CASSPVAGTGVETQYF. The CDR3 DNA reads as TGTGCCAGCAGCCCGGTCGCCGGGACAGGGGTAGAGACCCAGTACTTC.

By sample fraction, this clone is medium-sized. The V call is TRBV2, the J call TRBJ1-5; 10 nucleotides line up with TRBD1. Germline V lookup: CDR1 SNHLY, CDR2 FYNNEI. The CDR3 runs to 17 residues. J lost 7 bases, V lost 5 bases, and 14 bases had no gene match. CDR3 residues: CASSFLTGTGVRQPQHF. The CDR3 DNA follows: TGTGCCAGCAGTTTTCTAACCGGGACAGGGGTTAGGCAGCCCCAGCATTTT.

V gene TRBV4-3 combines with J gene TRBJ2-7; 7 bases agree with TRBD2. The length of the CDR3 is 15 residues. CDR1 and CDR2 from the germline V gene are LGHNA and YSLEER. Trimming at V came to 3 bases and at J to 0 bases, leaving 5 bases not matched to a gene. CDR3 nucleotides: TGCGCCAGCAGCCACCGGGGGGAGGGCTCCTACGAGCAGTACTTC. Translating it yields CASSHRGEGSYEQYF.

This sequence joins TRBV4-2 and TRBJ1-3, with a weak D call TRBD1 (6 bases). The germline V and J ends were trimmed by 3 bases and 11 bases, with 17 bases remaining between them. CDR3 length: 14 amino acids. Germline V gene sequence: CDR1 LGHNA, CDR2 YNFKEQ. In DNA, the CDR3 is TGTGCCAGCAGCCATCCTACAAGGGGGGAATCCATATATTTT. Protein: CASSHPTRGESIYF.